This T cell receptor beta chain was profiled in a study of cytomegalovirus exposure and HLA in healthy donors. Study observations and caveats: It was 160 or so TCR beta chains that were listed as cytomegalovirus-associated. As a later analysis showed, several of the most significant clusters appeared to be linked to common viral pathogens. Follow-up analysis later connected one missense variant in DCLRE1C with trimming of TCR beta V- and J-genes. TCR association rates varied by HLA locus in a later analysis, with DRB1 highest and HLA-C lowest.

Concerning this clone itself: No antigen is known for it.

The CDR3 spans 14 residues. V gave up 0 bases and J gave up 0 bases, with 5 bases separating them. CDR1 and CDR2 from the germline V gene are SGHTA and FQGNSA. PCR involved 60 Vbeta and 13 Jbeta primers. Method: immunoSEQ multiplex PCR; TCRdb's copy keeps in-frame clones and lacks some. Of 200,000 to 250,000 clones in the sample, about 75% were seen once. Sequenced input: PBMCs. This sequence originates from a man in his late teens or twenties in good health and CMV-seronegative. The chain couples TRBV7-2 to TRBJ1-1, with D uncertain. CDR3 DNA sequence: TGTGCCAGCAGCTTAGCGGGCCTGAACACTGAAGCTTTCTTT. Translated, it gives CASSLAGLNTEAFF.